The 25 T cell receptor beta chains listed next were all sequenced from one sample in a study of blood T cell repertoires in COVID-19. The repertoire was sequenced with immunoSEQ multiplex PCR; TCRdb's copy has only in-frame clones and lacks some. Among about 340,000 clones listed, 87% were seen once. Sequenced input: peripheral blood. The origin of the receptors is a woman aged 50 to 60 with COVID-19, enrolled during active disease.

This clone came up a few times. The chain links TRBV7-9 to TRBJ2-1; D is perhaps TRBD2 (5 bases). Germline V gives CDR1 SEHNR, CDR2 FQNEAQ (reference sequence). The CDR3 runs 14 residues. V was pared by 5 bases and J by 5 bases, with 13 bases between. The CDR3 DNA sequence: TGTGCCAGCAGCCCTAGCCCGCTTAACAATGAGCAGTTCTTC. This gives the protein CASSPSPLNNEQFF.

The chain has TRBV11-2 and TRBJ2-2; 8 bases are shared with TRBD2. Unmatched junction bases numbered 14, after V lost 1 base and J lost 7 bases. CDR3 length: 18 residues. From germline, CDR1 is SGHAT and CDR2 FQNNGV. The CDR3 sequence is CASSLGLAGPSTIGELFF. CDR3 nucleotides: TGTGCCAGCAGCTTAGGGCTAGCGGGCCCCTCTACAATCGGGGAGCTGTTTTTT.

This clone appeared once. The rearrangement uses TRBV27 and TRBJ2-1; 8 nucleotides line up with TRBD1. This CDR3 has 17 amino acids. V dropped 1 base and J dropped 6; count of bases not matched to a gene: 11. Germline CDR1 MNHEY, CDR2 SMNVEV (reference sequence). CDR3 amino acids: CASSLFLGQGPGNEQFF. CDR3 sequence (DNA): TGTGCCAGCAGTTTATTCCTCGGACAGGGTCCGGGCAATGAGCAGTTCTTC.

In its sample, this clone was seen a few times. The rearrangement uses TRBV5-6 and TRBJ1-1, with a possible D match to TRBD1 (6 bases). CDR1 is SGHDT and CDR2 is YYEEEE in the germline V gene. V was trimmed by 0 bases and J by 7 bases, leaving 10 bases between them. The CDR3 consists of 13 residues. DNA of the CDR3: TGTGCCAGCAGCTTGGGGAGACAGGTTGAAGCTTTCTTT. Its translation: CASSLGRQVEAFF.

The V call is TRBV2, the J call TRBJ1-5; 12 bases are a match to TRBD1. V lost 7 bases to trimming and J lost 6 bases; unmatched junction nucleotides: 7. The CDR3 covers 15 residues. Germline lookup yields CDR1 SNHLY and CDR2 FYNNEI. The CDR3 DNA is TGTGCCAGCACCCGGGACAGGGGGCAAGGTCAGCCCCAGCATTTT. Translating it yields CASTRDRGQGQPQHF.

The chain uses TRBV4-3 and TRBJ1-6; 9 bases are a match to TRBD1. This CDR3 has 17 residues. Losses at the gene ends were 0 bases for V and 8 bases for J; bases not matched to a gene: 8. In germline, CDR1 is LGHNA, CDR2 YSLEER. The CDR3, as DNA: TGCGCCAGCAGCCAAGATCCAGGGACAGGGAAACATTCACCCCTCCACTTT. It translates to CASSQDPGTGKHSPLHF.

The V gene is TRBV7-2, the J gene TRBJ2-1; TRBD2 matches at 10 bases. CDR1 is SGHTA, CDR2 FQGNSA, per germline. V shed 2 bases and J 4 bases; nucleotides not matched to a gene: 5. The CDR3 length is 16 residues. CDR3 residues: CASSLYTSGKYNEQFF. The CDR3 DNA follows: TGTGCCAGCAGCTTATACACTAGCGGGAAGTACAATGAGCAGTTCTTC.

V gene TRBV6-5 combines with J gene TRBJ2-2; 7 positions match TRBD2. This CDR3 comprises 13 residues. Trimming removed 6 bases from V and 6 bases from J; junction bases left unmatched: 4. Germline V gene sequence: CDR1 MNHEY, CDR2 SVGAGI. The CDR3 DNA reads TGTGCCAGCAGAATACTAGCGTCCGGGGAGCTGTTTTTT. Its translation is CASRILASGELFF.

CDR3 coding DNA: TGTGCCAGCAGCTTAGGGGGGCAGAACACCGGGGAGCTGTTTTTT. Translating it yields CASSLGGQNTGELFF. This chain connects TRBV7-7 to TRBJ2-2, with D possibly matching TRBD1 (6 bases). Germline-derived CDR1 and CDR2 are SSHAT and FNYEAQ (reference sequence). V was cut by 1 base and J by 1 base, with 7 bases left in between. CDR3 length: 15 amino acids.

This clone has a single count. The V call is TRBV6-5, the J call TRBJ1-2, with D unclear. The CDR3 consists of 11 residues. Per the germline V gene, CDR1 is MNHEY and CDR2 is SVGAGI. The V end was cut by 5 bases, the J end by 8 bases, with 9 bases between. The CDR3 bases are TGTGCCAGCAGTCCCACTCGAGGCTACACCTTC. It encodes CASSPTRGYTF.

CDR3 protein: CASSENSPPQPQHF. In nucleotides, the CDR3 is TGTGCCAGCAGTGAGAACAGCCCACCTCAGCCCCAGCATTTT. The V call is TRBV25-1, the J call TRBJ1-5, with D unclear. The CDR3 sequence is 14 residues long. The V gene lost 3 bases and the J gene lost 6 bases, with 12 bases spanning the gap. Germline values: CDR1 MGHDK, CDR2 SYGVNS.

The rearrangement uses TRBV15 and TRBJ1-4; 8 nucleotides agree with TRBD1. Germline values: CDR1 LNHNV, CDR2 YYDKDF (reference sequence). With 2 bases clipped from V and 6 bases from J, the junction kept 11 bases outside the gene matches. The CDR3 loop spans 17 amino acids. The DNA of the CDR3 is TGTGCCACCAGCAGATCCAGGGGCGGACAGGGCGATGAAAAACTGTTTTTT. Its translation: CATSRSRGGQGDEKLFF.

The rearrangement links TRBV11-2 to TRBJ1-1, with D unresolved. The CDR3 has 13 amino acids. The V and J ends lost 0 bases and 10 bases respectively, with 12 bases between them. The germline CDR1 and CDR2 sequences are SGHAT and FQNNGV. CDR3 in amino acids: CASSLDLGSPAFF. For the CDR3, the DNA is TGTGCCAGCAGCTTAGATTTGGGCAGTCCAGCTTTCTTT. Filled out from reference TRBV11-2 and TRBJ1-1, the complete variable domain reads EAGVAQSPRYKIIEKRQSVAFWCNPISGHATLYWYQQILGQGPKLLIQFQNNGVVDDSQLPKDRFSAERLKGVDSTLKIQPAKLEDSAVYLCASSLDLGSPAFFGQGTRLTVV.

The chain employs TRBV6-5 and TRBJ2-1; 12 bases are shared with TRBD2. This CDR3 is 16 amino acids long. Germline V gene data show CDR1 as MNHEY and CDR2 as SVGAGI. J gave up 7 bases and V 2 bases, and 6 bases lay outside the gene matches. The CDR3: CASSYDLAGGVNEQFF. The DNA of the CDR3 is TGTGCCAGCAGTTACGATCTAGCGGGAGGGGTAAATGAGCAGTTCTTC.

This chain joins TRBV5-1 and TRBJ2-1, with 13 positions matching TRBD2. Per germline, CDR1 SGHRS and CDR2 YFSETQ. V shed 5 bases, J shed 15 bases, and the junction held 11 bases outside the gene matches. CDR3 length equals 14 residues. This CDR3 is CASSSDGLAGVWFF. In DNA form, the CDR3 reads TGCGCCAGCAGTTCTGATGGACTAGCGGGAGTGTGGTTCTTC. The complete variable domain, with remaining parts taken from reference TRBV5-1 and TRBJ2-1, reads KAGVTQTPRYLIKTRGQQVTLSCSPISGHRSVSWYQQTPGQGLQFLFEYFSETQRNKGNFPGRFSGRQFSNSRSEMNVSTLELGDSALYLCASSSDGLAGVWFFGPGTRLTVL.

The chain couples TRBV11-2 to TRBJ2-1; 8 bases align to TRBD1. This CDR3 spans 15 amino acids. Trimming at V came to 8 bases and at J to 3 bases, leaving 9 bases not matched to a gene. The germline gives CDR1 SGHAT, CDR2 FQNNGV. CDR3 nucleotide sequence: TGTGCCAGCGGCCTGGGACAGGTGAACTACAATGAGCAGTTCTTC. Translation gives CASGLGQVNYNEQFF.

By share of the sample, this clone is medium-sized. This chain uses TRBV27 with TRBJ2-5, with 12 bases aligning to TRBD2. This CDR3 has 17 residues. The V segment lost 5 bases and the J segment 5 bases; nucleotides outside the gene matches: 12. Germline V gene sequence: CDR1 MNHEY, CDR2 SMNVEV (reference sequence). The chain's CDR3 is CASSPELAGGPPETQYF. The CDR3 DNA reads TGTGCCAGCAGTCCCGAACTAGCGGGAGGCCCGCCGGAGACCCAGTACTTC.

This chain links TRBV30 with TRBJ2-1; 11 nucleotides match TRBD1. Per germline, CDR1 GTSNPN and CDR2 SVGIG (reference sequence). With 2 bases clipped from V and 3 bases from J, the junction kept 3 bases outside the gene matches. The CDR3 extends over 15 amino acids. The CDR3: CAWSPGTGGYNEQFF. The CDR3 DNA reads as TGTGCCTGGAGTCCTGGGACAGGGGGCTACAATGAGCAGTTCTTC.

The gene calls are TRBV27 and TRBJ2-6; 8 bases align to TRBD1. The CDR3 loop spans 18 amino acids. V shed 6 bases and J 1 base; nucleotides not matched to a gene: 11. Looked up from germline, CDR1 is MNHEY and CDR2 is SMNVEV (reference sequence). CDR3 in amino acids: CASSPSGTGLSGANVLTF. In DNA form, the CDR3 reads TGTGCCAGCAGCCCATCCGGGACAGGACTGTCTGGGGCCAACGTCCTGACTTTC.

The chain combines TRBV19 with TRBJ2-5; 8 bases match TRBD2. Germline loops: CDR1 LNHDA, CDR2 SQIVND (reference sequence). Germline trimming cut 5 bases from V and 5 bases from J; bases unmatched to any gene: 16. The CDR3 spans 17 residues. CDR3 protein: CASSPGAEREMGETQYF. CDR3 sequence (DNA): TGTGCCAGTAGTCCTGGTGCCGAGCGGGAGATGGGGGAGACCCAGTACTTC. Drawing the rest from reference TRBV19 and TRBJ2-5, the complete variable domain is DGGITQSPKYLFRKEGQNVTLSCEQNLNHDAMYWYRQDPGQGLRLIYYSQIVNDFQKGDIAEGYSVSREKKESFPLTVTSAQKNPTAFYLCASSPGAEREMGETQYFGPGTRLLVL.

V usage is TRBV4-1 and J usage is TRBJ1-1, with 9 bases matching TRBD1. This CDR3 contains 15 residues. Trimming took 3 bases from V and 4 from J; bases not matched to a gene: 6. Germline-derived CDR1 and CDR2 are MGHRA and YSYEKL. CDR3 in amino acids: CASSHRRDRATEAFF. DNA for the CDR3: TGCGCCAGCAGCCACCGCCGGGACAGGGCCACTGAAGCTTTCTTT.

V and J are TRBV18 and TRBJ1-3; weak D call: TRBD1 (5 bases). The germline V and J ends were trimmed by 2 bases and 4 bases, with 6 bases remaining between them. This CDR3 spans 13 amino acids. The germline gives CDR1 KGHSH, CDR2 LQKENI. The DNA for the CDR3 is TGTGCCAGCTCACCATACAGGGGAAACACCATATATTTT. It specifies CASSPYRGNTIYF.

The V and J genes are TRBV6-5 and TRBJ2-7, with a possible D match to TRBD1 (6 bases). Per germline, CDR1 MNHEY and CDR2 SVGAGI. The CDR3 sequence is 11 residues long. V was cut by 4 bases and J by 13 bases, with 14 bases left in between. CDR3 nucleotides: TGTGCCAGCAGTTCGGCCAGGGGCTTATACTTC. Protein: CASSSARGLYF.

The rearrangement uses TRBV27 and TRBJ2-5, with D tentatively TRBD2 (5 bases). The germline V gene has CDR1 MNHEY and CDR2 SMNVEV (reference sequence). This CDR3 spans 14 amino acids. The V and J ends lost 3 bases and 4 bases respectively, with 12 bases between them. In DNA form, the CDR3 reads TGTGCCAGCAGTTTCTCCGGGAAAAGAGAGACCCAGTACTTC. The encoded protein is CASSFSGKRETQYF.

The rearrangement joins TRBV29-1 to TRBJ2-7, with TRBD2 matching over 10 bases. The CDR3 is 15 amino acids. Looked up from germline, CDR1 is SQVTM and CDR2 is ANQGSEA. Trimming at V came to 0 bases and at J to 3 bases, leaving 5 bases not matched to a gene. The CDR3 DNA is TGCAGCGTTGAAGATCCAGCGGGAGGGCTCTACGAGCAGTACTTC. It is translated as CSVEDPAGGLYEQYF.